Below are 19 T cell receptor beta chains sequenced from a single sample in a study of T cell changes during pregnancy in multiple sclerosis. Measured with immunoSEQ multiplex PCR; TCRdb has only the in-frame clones, and not every one. This table holds tens of thousands of clones, about nine tenths found once. This specimen consisted of CD4+ T cells from peripheral blood mononuclear cells, obtained after pregnancy. The receptors derive from a female donor in good health, enrolled as a control in a pregnancy study.

V and J are TRBV20-1 and TRBJ1-5; no definite D call. Germline CDR1 DFQATT, CDR2 SNEGSKA (reference sequence). The CDR3 runs 11 residues. The V and J ends lost 1 base and 10 bases respectively, with 8 bases between them. The CDR3 region has the DNA TGCAGTGCTAGAGTTAGCGGTCCCCAGCATTTT. The encoded protein is CSARVSGPQHF.

The chain combines TRBV19 with TRBJ1-6; D perhaps matches TRBD1 (5 bases). V dropped 10 bases and J dropped 4 bases, with 23 bases sitting between them. CDR1 is LNHDA and CDR2 is SQIVND in the germline V gene (reference sequence). CDR3 length: 17 residues. CDR3 coding DNA: TGTGCCACCTCCGCCGACAGAGGAGCTCGGTATAATTCACCCCTCCACTTT. Protein product: CATSADRGARYNSPLHF.

The rearrangement joins TRBV27 to TRBJ1-4; D gene ambiguous. The germline V and J ends were trimmed by 6 bases and 8 bases, with 16 bases remaining between them. CDR3 size: 14 residues. Germline CDR1 is MNHEY and CDR2 is SMNVEV (reference sequence). The CDR3 bases are TGTGCCAGCAGGCAGACATGGCTTGGGGAAAAACTGTTTTTT. It translates to CASRQTWLGEKLFF.

This clone was recorded only once. This sequence joins TRBV11-2 and TRBJ2-7; the D gene is possibly TRBD2 (7 bases). This CDR3 is 14 amino acids long. With 5 bases removed from V and 0 bases from J, the gap between germline ends came to 11 bases. Germline V gene sequence: CDR1 SGHAT, CDR2 FQNNGV. The CDR3 DNA is TGTGCCAGCAGCATAAGGGGGGGCTCCTACGAGCAGTACTTC. It is translated as CASSIRGGSYEQYF.

The chain links TRBV25-1 to TRBJ1-6; 8 bases align to TRBD1. The CDR3 runs to 15 residues. After removal of 4 bases from V and 8 bases from J, the junction contained 7 bases not matched to a gene. Germline values: CDR1 MGHDK, CDR2 SYGVNS. CDR3 nucleotide sequence: TGTGCCAGCAGTGCCCGGGACAGGTTATATTCACCCCTCCACTTT. Translating it yields CASSARDRLYSPLHF.

This chain's CDR3 is CASSLFASGGSEQYF. CDR3 DNA sequence: TGCGCCAGCAGCTTGTTTGCTAGCGGGGGCTCCGAGCAGTACTTC. V usage is TRBV5-1 and J usage is TRBJ2-7, with 10 bases matching TRBD2. The CDR3 totals 15 residues. CDR1 is SGHRS and CDR2 is YFSETQ in the germline V gene. V lost 1 base and J lost 6; bases outside the gene matches: 7.

The chain is built from TRBV7-9 and TRBJ2-7, with TRBD2 matching 9 bases. J lost 2 bases, V lost 3 bases, and 2 bases had no gene match. The CDR3 has 14 amino acids. CDR1 is SEHNR, CDR2 FQNEAQ, per germline (reference sequence). The CDR3 loop is CASSFASGTYEQYF. Written as DNA, the CDR3 is TGTGCCAGCAGCTTCGCTAGCGGGACCTACGAGCAGTACTTC.

The rearrangement uses TRBV18 and TRBJ1-1; D unresolved. This CDR3 spans 12 amino acids. The ends were cut back, 3 bases at V and 3 bases at J, with 5 bases in the middle. Germline CDR1 is KGHSH and CDR2 is LQKENI. The CDR3 region is CASSPLYTEAFF. In nucleotides, the CDR3 is TGTGCCAGCTCACCTCTATACACTGAAGCTTTCTTT.

V is TRBV7-2 and J is TRBJ2-5; 9 nucleotides align to TRBD2. From germline, CDR1 is SGHTA and CDR2 FQGNSA. This CDR3 region has 15 residues. The junction had 5 bases not matched to a gene; V was cut back by 3 bases and J by 3 bases. The CDR3 bases are TGTGCCAGCAGCTTCAAAGCTAGCGGGGAAGAGACCCAGTACTTC. Protein product: CASSFKASGEETQYF.

The chain carries TRBV23-1 and TRBJ2-7; unclear D gene. TRBV23-1 is labeled an ORF, and its function is uncertain. The CDR3 sequence is 13 residues long. Trimming shortened V by 4 bases and J by 3 bases, and 10 bases separated the two germline ends. CDR3 nucleotides: TGCGCCAGCAGTCCTCCTCGCGGCTACGAGCAGTACTTC. Residues: CASSPPRGYEQYF.

This chain links TRBV5-1 with TRBJ2-1; D unresolved. The V gene's germline CDR1 is SGHRS and CDR2 YFSETQ. CDR3 length: 16 amino acids. Between the trimmed V and J ends, which lost 0 bases and 0 bases, there was a span of 10 bases. CDR3 sequence: CASSLGGASSYNEQFF. DNA of the CDR3: TGCGCCAGCAGCTTGGGAGGTGCCAGCTCCTACAATGAGCAGTTCTTC.

This clone appeared a few times. The V gene is TRBV19, the J gene TRBJ1-5; D perhaps matches TRBD1 (5 bases). Germline assignment: CDR1 LNHDA and CDR2 SQIVND (reference sequence). Trimming pared 6 bases from V and 0 bases from J, leaving 12 bases between. The CDR3 extends over 15 amino acids. CDR3 region: CASRLDRSSNQPQHF. CDR3 coding DNA: TGTGCCAGTAGACTCGACAGAAGTAGCAATCAGCCCCAGCATTTT.

The V and J genes are TRBV9 and TRBJ2-1, with 8 nucleotides matching TRBD2. Germline-derived CDR1 and CDR2 are SGDLS and YYNGEE. V lost 4 bases to trimming and J lost 0 bases; unmatched junction nucleotides: 3. This CDR3 is 15 amino acids long. Here the CDR3 reads CASSPSGGSYNEQFF. The CDR3 DNA sequence: TGTGCCAGCAGCCCCAGCGGGGGCTCCTACAATGAGCAGTTCTTC.

The CDR3 bases are TGTGCCAGCAGTCAACTGACAGGGAAGACCCAGTACTTC. Protein sequence: CASSQLTGKTQYF. The chain is built from TRBV6-5 and TRBJ2-5; 7 nucleotides match TRBD1. The germline gives CDR1 MNHEY, CDR2 SVGAGI. The CDR3 is made up of 13 amino acids. V lost 5 bases, J lost 6 bases, and 6 bases stayed unmatched.

The chain has TRBV29-1 and TRBJ2-1; D possibly corresponds to TRBD1 (5 bases). Trimming stripped 7 bases from V and 5 bases from J, with 12 bases between. CDR3 size: 12 residues. CDR1 is SQVTM, CDR2 ANQGSEA, per germline. The CDR3 DNA reads TGCAGCGCGCGGACACTCAACAATGAGCAGTTCTTC. Translation: CSARTLNNEQFF.

The chain combines TRBV5-1 with TRBJ2-1, with 10 bases fitting TRBD1. The length of the CDR3 is 17 residues. CDR1 SGHRS and CDR2 YFSETQ come from the germline V gene. V lost 1 base to trimming and J lost 2 bases; unmatched junction nucleotides: 6. CDR3 in amino acids: CASSLTWGQGPYNEQFF. The CDR3 DNA reads TGCGCCAGCAGCTTGACTTGGGGACAGGGGCCCTACAATGAGCAGTTCTTC.

V usage is TRBV6-5 and J usage is TRBJ2-3; no definite D call. The germline V gene has CDR1 MNHEY and CDR2 SVGAGI. The CDR3 covers 12 residues. Trimming shortened V by 2 bases and J by 6 bases, and 6 bases separated the two germline ends. CDR3 nucleotides: TGTGCCAGCAGTTACCCCGGGGATACGCAGTATTTT. This translates into CASSYPGDTQYF.

The chain is built from TRBV19 and TRBJ1-2; 8 bases match TRBD1. The germline V gene has CDR1 LNHDA and CDR2 SQIVND (reference sequence). Germline trimming cut 4 bases from V and 7 bases from J; bases unmatched to any gene: 8. The CDR3 contains 14 residues. The CDR3 sequence: CASSRQGAALGYTF. The CDR3 bases are TGTGCCAGTAGTAGGCAGGGGGCAGCCCTTGGCTACACCTTC.

The chain links TRBV5-1 to TRBJ2-7; D may be TRBD2 (6 bases). Trimming removed 3 bases at V and 4 bases at J, with 11 bases between. Germline assignment: CDR1 SGHRS and CDR2 YFSETQ. CDR3 length equals 13 residues. The CDR3 region is CASSWGDRYEQYF. In nucleotides, the CDR3 is TGCGCCAGCAGCTGGGGGGACCGGTACGAGCAGTACTTC. The full variable domain, completed using reference TRBV5-1 and TRBJ2-7, is KAGVTQTPRYLIKTRGQQVTLSCSPISGHRSVSWYQQTPGQGLQFLFEYFSETQRNKGNFPGRFSGRQFSNSRSEMNVSTLELGDSALYLCASSWGDRYEQYFGPGTRLTVT.